What follows are 19 T cell receptor beta chains derived from one specimen sequenced in a study of blood T cell repertoires in COVID-19. TCRdb's copy holds only in-frame clones and misses some; the assay was immunoSEQ multiplex PCR. This repertoire shows about 210,000 clones, 80% to 90% found once; its top ten account for about 10%. The sample comprised peripheral blood. The receptors were sampled from an elderly woman with COVID-19, enrolled during active disease.

Written as DNA, the CDR3 is TGCGCCAGCAGCTTGCAGGGGCGGTACACTGAAGCTTTCTTT. Its protein is CASSLQGRYTEAFF. This chain uses TRBV5-1 with TRBJ1-1; D is possibly TRBD1 (6 bases). The CDR3 length is 14 residues. From germline, CDR1 is SGHRS and CDR2 YFSETQ. The V and J ends lost 1 base and 3 bases respectively, with 10 bases between them.

This chain links TRBV11-2 with TRBJ2-1, with 13 bases lining up with TRBD2. CDR1 and CDR2 (germline): SGHAT, FQNNGV. This CDR3 contains 15 residues. J was trimmed by 7 bases and V by 5 bases; bases with no gene match: 5. The CDR3 loop reads CASSHPLAGGNEQFF. As DNA, the CDR3 is TGTGCCAGCAGCCACCCACTAGCGGGGGGGAATGAGCAGTTCTTC.

In its sample, this clone was seen a few times. This chain links TRBV4-2 with TRBJ1-6; D unclear. CDR1 and CDR2 (germline): LGHNA, YNFKEQ. With 0 bases removed from V and 0 bases from J, the gap between germline ends came to 12 bases. CDR3 length: 18 amino acids. Here the CDR3 reads CASSQESSLSSYNSPLHF. The CDR3, as DNA: TGTGCCAGCAGCCAAGAATCTTCTCTTAGCTCCTATAATTCACCCCTCCACTTT.

This clone was counted between two and nine times. The V gene is TRBV7-6, the J gene TRBJ1-4; a weak D match, TRBD1 (6 bases). With 5 bases removed from V and 4 bases from J, the gap between germline ends came to 17 bases. Per the germline V gene, CDR1 is SGHVS and CDR2 is FNYEAQ. The CDR3 extends over 16 amino acids. The CDR3 loop is CASSPTPTGGNEKLFF. The CDR3 nucleotides read TGTGCCAGCAGCCCAACCCCGACAGGCGGTAATGAAAAACTGTTTTTT.

The V and J genes are TRBV3-1 (or the pseudogene TRBV3-2) and TRBJ2-6, with 8 bases identical to TRBD2. The length of the CDR3 is 17 residues. Looked up from germline, CDR1 is LGHDT and CDR2 is YNNKEL (reference sequence). Unmatched junction bases numbered 6, after V lost 5 bases and J lost 0 bases. The chain's CDR3 is CASSARGGLSGANVLTF. CDR3 DNA: TGTGCCAGCAGCGCTCGGGGGGGACTCTCTGGGGCCAACGTCCTGACTTTC.

This clone has only one observation. This chain connects TRBV4-2 to TRBJ1-1; TRBD1 aligns across 11 bases. The CDR3 spans 16 residues. Germline trimming cut 1 base from V and 5 bases from J; bases unmatched to any gene: 6. Germline CDR1 reads LGHNA; CDR2 reads YNFKEQ. The CDR3 loop reads CASSQVDRGHGTEAFF. The CDR3 bases are TGTGCCAGCAGCCAAGTGGACAGGGGGCATGGTACTGAAGCTTTCTTT.

V gene TRBV4-3 combines with J gene TRBJ1-5, with TRBD1 as a possible D gene (5 bases). The CDR3 covers 16 residues. V gave up 0 bases and J gave up 7 bases, with 16 bases separating them. Germline lookup yields CDR1 LGHNA and CDR2 YSLEER. CDR3 in amino acids: CASSQDLIQAGQPQHF. CDR3 bases: TGCGCCAGCAGCCAAGATTTGATACAGGCGGGGCAGCCCCAGCATTTT.

This clone has just a few counts. The chain joins TRBV7-8 to TRBJ2-7; D possibly corresponds to TRBD1 (6 bases). V was clipped by 5 bases and J by 9 bases, with 14 bases between them. Germline-derived CDR1 and CDR2 are SGHVS and FQNEAQ. The CDR3 length is 12 residues. The CDR3 here is CASSRLTGRQYF. CDR3 nucleotides: TGTGCCAGCAGCAGGTTAACAGGGAGGCAGTACTTC.

The chain carries TRBV3-1 (or the pseudogene TRBV3-2) and TRBJ2-7; 11 bases are shared with TRBD1. J gave up 3 bases and V 3 bases, and 1 base lay outside the gene matches. Germline V gene sequence: CDR1 LGHDT, CDR2 YNNKEL (reference sequence). This CDR3 is built from 14 residues. CDR3 sequence (DNA): TGTGCCAGCAGCCAGGGGACAGGGGGCTACGAGCAGTACGTC. Residues: CASSQGTGGYEQYV.

The V and J genes are TRBV4-2 and TRBJ2-5; TRBD1 agrees at 10 bases. Germline CDR1 and CDR2: LGHNA and YNFKEQ. The J segment lost 0 bases and the V segment lost 3 bases, leaving 1 base of the junction unmatched. CDR3 size: 15 residues. CDR3 sequence: CASSQTGGHQETQYF. In DNA, the CDR3 is TGTGCCAGCAGCCAGACAGGGGGCCACCAAGAGACCCAGTACTTC.

This sequence joins TRBV19 and TRBJ2-2, with TRBD2 matching over 8 bases. CDR1 and CDR2 from the germline V gene are LNHDA and SQIVND (reference sequence). V lost 3 bases to trimming and J lost 3 bases; unmatched junction nucleotides: 6. This CDR3 is 16 amino acids long. CDR3 residues: CASSIAGGRDTGELFF. The CDR3 DNA follows: TGTGCCAGTAGTATCGCGGGGGGCCGGGACACCGGGGAGCTGTTTTTT.

The chain joins TRBV28 to TRBJ1-2; no reliable D call. The germline gives CDR1 MDHEN, CDR2 SYDVKM. The CDR3 runs to 11 residues. V lost 5 bases and J lost 5, with 6 bases in between. The CDR3 loop reads CASSHFYGYTF. In DNA, the CDR3 is TGTGCCAGCAGTCACTTTTATGGCTACACCTTC.

The chain joins TRBV3-1 (or the pseudogene TRBV3-2) to TRBJ1-1; TRBD1 matches 8 bases. Unmatched junction bases numbered 7, after V lost 6 bases and J lost 1 base. The CDR3 sequence is 15 residues long. The germline CDR1 and CDR2 sequences are LGHDT and YNNKEL (reference sequence). CDR3 residues: CASSHHGQGNTEAFF. The CDR3 DNA is TGTGCCAGCAGTCATCATGGACAGGGGAACACTGAAGCTTTCTTT.

The chain links TRBV7-8 to TRBJ1-3; D is unclear. The germline CDR1 and CDR2 sequences are SGHVS and FQNEAQ. The CDR3 covers 15 residues. Trimming cost V 5 bases and J 0 bases, with 11 bases left between them. For the CDR3, the DNA is TGTGCCAGCAGCACACAATTGAACTCTGGAAACACCATATATTTT. This gives the protein CASSTQLNSGNTIYF. Complete variable domain (other parts from reference TRBV7-8 and TRBJ1-3): GAGVSQSPRYKVAKRGQDVALRCDPISGHVSLFWYQQALGQGPEFLTYFQNEAQLDKSGLPSDRFFAERPEGSVSTLKIQRTQQEDSAVYLCASSTQLNSGNTIYFGEGSWLTVV.

The rearrangement joins TRBV7-9 to TRBJ2-1; D is ambiguous. V lost 1 base to trimming and J lost 6 bases, with 16 bases between them. CDR3 length: 16 residues. Germline values: CDR1 SEHNR, CDR2 FQNEAQ (reference sequence). CDR3 bases: TGTGCCAGCAGCTTAGGTGGTCAGCTCGGGTCCAATGAGCAGTTCTTC. This codes for CASSLGGQLGSNEQFF.

This clone was detected once. The V and J genes are TRBV20-1 and TRBJ2-1; D is unclear. V lost 6 bases to trimming and J lost 6 bases, with 6 bases between them. CDR1 DFQATT and CDR2 SNEGSKA come from the germline V gene (reference sequence). This CDR3 region has 10 residues. The CDR3 spells CSALRNEQFF. CDR3 nucleotide sequence: TGCAGTGCCCTGCGCAATGAGCAGTTCTTC.

This clone is a singleton in its sample. The chain has TRBV7-9 and TRBJ1-5; 7 bases are shared with TRBD1. V trimming: 1 base; J trimming: 5 bases; junction bases outside the gene matches: 5. Germline values: CDR1 SEHNR, CDR2 FQNEAQ (reference sequence). This CDR3 contains 15 residues. The CDR3 bases are TGTGCCAGCAGCTTAGGGACAGGACAGGATCAGCCCCAGCATTTT. Translated: CASSLGTGQDQPQHF.

The genes are TRBV5-1 and TRBJ2-3, with D possibly being TRBD1 (5 bases). From germline, CDR1 is SGHRS and CDR2 YFSETQ. The CDR3 totals 15 residues. V shed 4 bases and J shed 0 bases, with 12 bases lying between them. CDR3 residues: CASSDSGYSTDTQYF. The CDR3 nucleotides read TGCGCCAGCAGCGACAGTGGCTATAGCACAGATACGCAGTATTTT.

J is TRBJ2-3 and V is TRBV12-3 or TRBV12-4; no clear D. Trimming left V 6 bases short and J 1 base short, with 5 bases between. This CDR3 is built from 12 residues. The CDR3 is CASRRGTDTQYF. The CDR3 nucleotides are TGTGCCAGCAGGCGAGGCACAGATACGCAGTATTTT.